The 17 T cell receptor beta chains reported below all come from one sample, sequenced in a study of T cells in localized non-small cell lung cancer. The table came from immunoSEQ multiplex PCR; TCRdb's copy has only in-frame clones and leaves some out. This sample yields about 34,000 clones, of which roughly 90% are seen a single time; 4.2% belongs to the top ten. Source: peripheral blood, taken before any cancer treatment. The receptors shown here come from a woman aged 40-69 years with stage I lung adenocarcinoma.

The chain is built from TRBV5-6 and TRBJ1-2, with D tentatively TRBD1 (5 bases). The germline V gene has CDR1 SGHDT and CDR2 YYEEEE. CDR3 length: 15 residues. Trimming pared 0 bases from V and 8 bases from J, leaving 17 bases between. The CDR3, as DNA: TGTGCCAGCAGCTTGGACGGGGCCGGGTTTCAGGGCTACACCTTC. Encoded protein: CASSLDGAGFQGYTF.

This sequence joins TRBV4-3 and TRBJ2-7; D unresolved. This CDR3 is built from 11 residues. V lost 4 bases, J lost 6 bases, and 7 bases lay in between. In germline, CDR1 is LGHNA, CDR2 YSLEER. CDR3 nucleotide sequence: TGCGCCAGCAGCCCGGTCACCGAGCAGTACTTC. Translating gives CASSPVTEQYF.

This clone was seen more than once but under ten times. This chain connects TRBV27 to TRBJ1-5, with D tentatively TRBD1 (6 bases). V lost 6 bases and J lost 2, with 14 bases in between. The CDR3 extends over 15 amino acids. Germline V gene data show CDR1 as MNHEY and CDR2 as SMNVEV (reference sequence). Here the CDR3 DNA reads TGTGCCAGCAGCTTAGGGGGTTCGGGCAATCAGCCCCAGCATTTT. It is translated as CASSLGGSGNQPQHF.

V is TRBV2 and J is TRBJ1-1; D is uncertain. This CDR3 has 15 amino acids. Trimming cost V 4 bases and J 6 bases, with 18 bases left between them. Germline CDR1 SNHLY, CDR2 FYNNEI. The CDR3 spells CASSAPEGGWAEAFF. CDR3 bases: TGTGCCAGCAGTGCACCCGAGGGAGGTTGGGCTGAAGCTTTCTTT.

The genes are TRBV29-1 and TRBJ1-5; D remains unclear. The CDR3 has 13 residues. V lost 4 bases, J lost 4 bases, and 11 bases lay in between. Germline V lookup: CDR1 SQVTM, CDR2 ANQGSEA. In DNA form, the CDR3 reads TGCAGCGTTGTAGGGATGGGGAATCAGCCCCAGCATTTT. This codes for CSVVGMGNQPQHF.

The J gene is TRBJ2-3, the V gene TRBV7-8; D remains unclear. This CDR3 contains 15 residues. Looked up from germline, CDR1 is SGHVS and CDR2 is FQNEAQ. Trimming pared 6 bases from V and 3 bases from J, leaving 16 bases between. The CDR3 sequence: CASSHDPRLTDTQYF. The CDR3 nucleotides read TGTGCCAGCAGTCATGACCCCCGCCTAACAGATACGCAGTATTTT.

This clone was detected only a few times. CDR3 sequence (DNA): TGTGCCAGCAGCTTAGGAGGAACAGGCGCGGGAGAGACCCAGTACTTC. It is translated as CASSLGGTGAGETQYF. The gene calls are TRBV11-3 and TRBJ2-5; D may correspond to TRBD1 or TRBD2 (5 bases each). The CDR3 length is 16 residues. Germline CDR1 and CDR2: SGHNT and YENEEA. Trimming stripped 1 base from V and 4 bases from J, with 16 bases between.

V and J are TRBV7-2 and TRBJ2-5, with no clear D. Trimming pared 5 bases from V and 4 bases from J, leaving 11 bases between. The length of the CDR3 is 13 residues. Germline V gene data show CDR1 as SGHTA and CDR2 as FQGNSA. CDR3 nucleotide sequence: TGTGCCAGCAGCCGGTCGTTGGTAGAGACCCAGTACTTC. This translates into CASSRSLVETQYF.

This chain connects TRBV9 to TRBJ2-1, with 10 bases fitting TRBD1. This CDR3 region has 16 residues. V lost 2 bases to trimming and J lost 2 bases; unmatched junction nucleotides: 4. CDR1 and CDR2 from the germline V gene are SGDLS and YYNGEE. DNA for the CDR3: TGTGCCAGCAGCGTCGACAGGGGGCGAACCTACAATGAGCAGTTCTTC. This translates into CASSVDRGRTYNEQFF.

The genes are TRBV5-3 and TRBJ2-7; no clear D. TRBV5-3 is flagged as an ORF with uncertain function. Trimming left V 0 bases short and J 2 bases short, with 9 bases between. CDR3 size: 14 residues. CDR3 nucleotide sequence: TGTGCCAGAAGCTTGGTAGGCAGACCCTACGAGCAGTACTTC. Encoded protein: CARSLVGRPYEQYF.

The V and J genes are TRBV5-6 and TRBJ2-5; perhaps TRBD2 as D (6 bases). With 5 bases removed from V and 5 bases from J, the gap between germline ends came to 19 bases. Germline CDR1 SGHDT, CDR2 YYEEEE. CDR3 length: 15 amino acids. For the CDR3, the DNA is TGTGCCAGCAGGGAGGGTGTGGGGGTCTTTGAGACCCAGTACTTC. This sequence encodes CASREGVGVFETQYF.

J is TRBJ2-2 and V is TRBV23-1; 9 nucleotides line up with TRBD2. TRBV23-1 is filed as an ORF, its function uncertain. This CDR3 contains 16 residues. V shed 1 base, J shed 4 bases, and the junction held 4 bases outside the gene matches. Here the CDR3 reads CASSQLAGEGTGELFF. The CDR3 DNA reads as TGCGCCAGCAGTCAATTAGCGGGGGAGGGCACCGGGGAGCTGTTTTTT.

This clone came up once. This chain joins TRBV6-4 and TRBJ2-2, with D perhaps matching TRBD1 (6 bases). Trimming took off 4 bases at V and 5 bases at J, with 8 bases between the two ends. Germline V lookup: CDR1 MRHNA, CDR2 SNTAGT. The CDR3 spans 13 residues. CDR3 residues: CASSATGTGELFF. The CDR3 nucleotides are TGTGCCAGCAGTGCTACAGGGACCGGGGAGCTGTTTTTT.

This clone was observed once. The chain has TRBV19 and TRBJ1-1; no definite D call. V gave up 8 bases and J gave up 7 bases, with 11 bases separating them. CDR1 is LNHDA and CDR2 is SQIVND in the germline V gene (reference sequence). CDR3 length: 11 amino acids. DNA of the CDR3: TGTGCCAGTTTGTTCAGCAGTGAAGCTTTCTTT. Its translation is CASLFSSEAFF.

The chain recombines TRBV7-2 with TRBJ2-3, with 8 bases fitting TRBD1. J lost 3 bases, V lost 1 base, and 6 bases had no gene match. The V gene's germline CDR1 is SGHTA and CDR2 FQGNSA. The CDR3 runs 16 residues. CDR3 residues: CASSLGTGSSTDTQYF. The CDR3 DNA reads TGTGCCAGCAGCTTAGGGACAGGGTCGTCGACAGATACGCAGTATTTT.

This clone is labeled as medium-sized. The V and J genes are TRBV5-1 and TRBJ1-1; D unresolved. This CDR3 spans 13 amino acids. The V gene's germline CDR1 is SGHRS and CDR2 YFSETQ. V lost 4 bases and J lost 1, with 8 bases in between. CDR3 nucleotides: TGCGCCAGCAGCGTCCCAGGGAACACTGAAGCTTTCTTT. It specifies CASSVPGNTEAFF.

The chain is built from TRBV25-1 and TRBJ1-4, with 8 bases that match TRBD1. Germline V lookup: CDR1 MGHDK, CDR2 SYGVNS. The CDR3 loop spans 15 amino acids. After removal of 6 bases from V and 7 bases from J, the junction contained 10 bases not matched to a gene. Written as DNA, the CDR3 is TGTGCCAGCAGACTAACAGGGGGGCGCGGTGAAAAACTGTTTTTT. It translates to CASRLTGGRGEKLFF.